This record looks at one T cell receptor beta chain sequence and its context. Germline V gene data show CDR1 as SGDLS and CDR2 as YYNGEE. This CDR3 is built from 15 residues. J was trimmed by 2 bases and V by 3 bases; bases with no gene match: 2. The PCR was carried out with 60 Vbeta primers and 13 Jbeta primers. Clones were sequenced by immunoSEQ multiplex PCR, and TCRdb holds only the in-frame ones, with some missing. The sample contains 95,000 to 130,000 clones, about 68% of which appear only once. The data derive from a study of cytomegalovirus exposure and HLA in healthy donors. J is TRBJ2-1 and V is TRBV9, with 10 positions matching TRBD2. The TCR comes from a woman aged 40 to 50 in good health and CMV-seropositive. Material: PBMCs. As DNA, the CDR3 is TGTGCCAGCAGCGGAGGACTAGCGGCCTACAATGAGCAGTTCTTC. Protein sequence: CASSGGLAAYNEQFF.